The clone carrying this TCR beta chain was counted between two and nine times. Likely a read error: the CDR3 ends without its conserved phenylalanine or tryptophan. In germline, CDR1 is SQVTM, CDR2 ANQGSEA. Between the trimmed V and J ends, which lost 4 bases and 2 bases, there was a span of 11 bases. This CDR3 spans 13 amino acids. This entry is derived from a study of response to subunit inactivated influenza vaccine. TCRdb redid the calling of the RT-PCR reads with MiXCR, one entry per CDR3 protein. This sample has a few hundred thousand distinct CDR3 sequences, with just over 20% found just once. The sequence derives from a man aged 50 to 69 who received an inactivated influenza vaccine. The chain joins TRBV29-1 to TRBJ2-5; D ambiguous. Material: PBMCs from blood, obtained less than 22 months after vaccination. The CDR3 coding sequence is TGCAGCGTTGTCTCCGGCTATCAAGAGACCCAGTACCTC. Its translation: CSVVSGYQETQYL.